Only a few counts were recorded for the clone carrying this TCR beta chain. Antigen specificity is unknown. The data derive from a study of identical twins. Carrying unique molecular identifiers, the cDNA also gained a universal primer site through template switching. TCRdb analysed the 5' RACE reads with MiXCR anew, one entry per CDR3 protein. The sample includes 350,000 to 450,000 distinct CDR3 sequences, about 18% of them seen just once. V was cut by 1 base and J by 0 bases, with 9 bases left in between. Germline V CDR1 and CDR2: MGHRA, YSYEKL. This CDR3 is built from 15 residues. Points from the study as a whole: In cord blood, abundant beta clonotypes had fewer insertions; memory showed no trend. Donors were not followed over many years; analysis was cross-sectional.

This sequence was found in a man between 50 and 59 years old in good health. The chain employs TRBV4-1 and TRBJ1-2; no clear D gene. Sequencing was performed on naive T cells sorted from blood. The CDR3 loop reads CASSQVGSSNYGYTF. CDR3 coding DNA: TGCGCCAGCAGCCAAGTGGGCAGCTCTAACTATGGCTACACCTTC.